This passage covers 14 T cell receptor beta chains from one sample sequenced in a study of vaccination and CD4 T cells after COVID-19. This sample's treatment: roughly 10-day PBMC culture with coronavirus spike peptide pools or control peptides (ViraFEST assay). These receptors have no identified antigens. An Oncomine TCR Beta short-read assay was used to sequence the DNA from cultured CD4+ T cells. TCRdb analysed the PCR reads with MiXCR anew, one entry per CDR3 protein. The sample has 14,000 to 15,000 distinct CDR3 sequences; 40% to 60% are singletons. Material for sequencing was CD4+ T cells from blood, cultured in vitro. These receptors all stem from a human donor who had recovered from COVID-19.

This chain uses TRBV2 with TRBJ1-3; D possibly corresponds to TRBD1 (5 bases). From germline, CDR1 is SNHLY and CDR2 FYNNEI. The CDR3 has 14 residues. The V end lost 3 bases, the J end lost 0 bases, and 6 bases lay between the germline ends. The CDR3 loop reads CASSEQGSGNTIYF. Here the CDR3 DNA reads TGTGCCAGCAGTGAGCAGGGCTCTGGAAACACCATATATTTT.

The count of this clonotype is one. The rearrangement uses TRBV6-2 or TRBV6-3 and TRBJ2-2; D gene ambiguous. The CDR3 consists of 10 residues. Germline V gives CDR1 MNHEY, CDR2 SVGEGT. V lost 4 bases to trimming and J lost 8 bases, with 2 bases between them. The CDR3 loop reads CASSWGELFF. The CDR3 bases are TGTGCCAGCAGTTGGGGGGAGCTGTTTTTT.

The rearrangement links TRBV30 to TRBJ2-2; TRBD1 agrees at 7 bases. Germline V gene lookup returns CDR1 GTSNPN and CDR2 SVGIG (reference sequence). The CDR3 loop spans 21 amino acids. V was pared by 4 bases and J by 7 bases, with 30 bases of the junction left unmatched. CDR3 coding DNA: TGTGCCTGGAACCCCAGTAGGGGCAGGGGGTTAATCCTGGGGAAGAGCGGGGAGCTGTTTTTT. It specifies CAWNPSRGRGLILGKSGELFF.

This chain joins TRBV20-1 and TRBJ1-1; D may be TRBD1 (5 bases). CDR3 length equals 14 residues. V lost 5 bases to trimming and J lost 3 bases, with 16 bases between them. The germline V gene encodes CDR1 DFQATT and CDR2 SNEGSKA (reference sequence). CDR3 in amino acids: CSAPRTTVDTEAFF. The CDR3 DNA follows: TGCAGTGCTCCGCGGACGACAGTAGACACTGAAGCTTTCTTT.

This clonotype is medium-sized within its sample. The J gene is TRBJ1-2, the V gene TRBV19; D not resolved. This CDR3 has 13 residues. The V end lost 7 bases, the J end lost 2 bases, and 11 bases lay between the germline ends. In germline, CDR1 is LNHDA, CDR2 SQIVND (reference sequence). DNA of the CDR3: TGTGCCAGTACCCTCGTGGGAAACTATGGCTACACCTTC. Its protein product is CASTLVGNYGYTF.

This clonotype was detected a few times. V and J are TRBV6-5 and TRBJ2-5; 12 bases are a match to TRBD2. From germline, CDR1 is MNHEY and CDR2 SVGAGI. With 0 bases clipped from V and 5 bases from J, the junction kept 13 bases outside the gene matches. The CDR3 covers 19 residues. CDR3 residues: CASSYSLAGGGGGWETQYF. CDR3 coding DNA: TGTGCCAGCAGTTACTCGCTAGCGGGAGGGGGGGGTGGTTGGGAGACCCAGTACTTC.

The sample holds one count of this clonotype. This rearrangement joins TRBV5-8 to TRBJ1-5; D is unclear. The germline V gene has CDR1 SGHTS and CDR2 YDEGEE. The CDR3 runs to 17 residues. The germline V and J ends were trimmed by 2 bases and 0 bases, with 15 bases remaining between them. Here the CDR3 DNA reads TGTGCCAGCAGCTTTAACCCAAATTCCGATAGCAATCAGCCCCAGCATTTT. As protein: CASSFNPNSDSNQPQHF.

This clonotype was seen only a few times. V gene TRBV24-1 combines with J gene TRBJ1-2; unclear D gene. V was pared by 7 bases and J by 1 base, with 9 bases between. The CDR3 contains 13 residues. Per germline, CDR1 KGHDR and CDR2 SFDVKD. The CDR3 reads CATSDKLNYGYTF. In nucleotides, the CDR3 is TGTGCCACCAGCGACAAACTTAACTATGGCTACACCTTC.

This chain uses TRBV27 with TRBJ1-2; D gene uncertain. CDR3 length equals 13 residues. Trimming took off 4 bases at V and 8 bases at J, with 14 bases between the two ends. Germline V gene lookup returns CDR1 MNHEY and CDR2 SMNVEV (reference sequence). This CDR3 reads CASSSIAPWGYTF. CDR3 DNA sequence: TGTGCCAGCAGTTCCATAGCCCCATGGGGCTACACCTTC.

The chain links TRBV24-1 to TRBJ1-5, with 9 positions matching TRBD1. Germline-derived CDR1 and CDR2 are KGHDR and SFDVKD. J was trimmed by 3 bases and V by 9 bases; bases with no gene match: 8. The CDR3 spans 15 residues. The CDR3 sequence: CATGQTGGPNQPQHF. The CDR3, as DNA: TGTGCCACCGGCCAGACAGGGGGACCCAATCAGCCCCAGCATTTT.

The V gene is TRBV19, the J gene TRBJ2-5; possibly TRBD1 for D (8 bases). There are 16 residues in the CDR3. The germline V gene encodes CDR1 LNHDA and CDR2 SQIVND (reference sequence). The V gene lost 5 bases and the J gene lost 2 bases, with 18 bases spanning the gap. CDR3 protein: CASSVRQGRVQETQYF. The CDR3, as DNA: TGTGCCAGTAGTGTCCGACAGGGGAGGGTTCAAGAGACCCAGTACTTC. The full variable domain, with the rest looked up from reference TRBV19 and TRBJ2-5, is DGGITQSPKYLFRKEGQNVTLSCEQNLNHDAMYWYRQDPGQGLRLIYYSQIVNDFQKGDIAEGYSVSREKKESFPLTVTSAQKNPTAFYLCASSVRQGRVQETQYFGPGTRLLVL.

The genes are TRBV6-4 and TRBJ2-3, with TRBD1 as a possible D gene (6 bases). Trimming took off 6 bases at V and 0 bases at J, with 10 bases between the two ends. Germline-derived CDR1 and CDR2 are MRHNA and SNTAGT. The CDR3 consists of 14 residues. The CDR3 DNA reads as TGTGCCAGCAGCCCGACAGGTAGCACAGATACGCAGTATTTT. The encoded protein is CASSPTGSTDTQYF.

This clonotype was recorded once. The CDR3 is CASKPWGTNSYEQYF. The CDR3 DNA is TGTGCCAGTAAACCTTGGGGGACAAACTCCTACGAGCAGTACTTC. V gene TRBV19 combines with J gene TRBJ2-7, with D possibly matching TRBD1 (6 bases). V shed 7 bases and J shed 0 bases, with 16 bases lying between them. Germline V gene lookup returns CDR1 LNHDA and CDR2 SQIVND (reference sequence). CDR3 length equals 15 residues.

This chain joins TRBV30 and TRBJ2-7; D call uncertain. Trimming cost V 2 bases and J 2 bases, with 10 bases left between them. CDR1 GTSNPN and CDR2 SVGIG come from the germline V gene (reference sequence). This CDR3 region has 13 residues. This chain's CDR3 is CAWSHDSPYEQYF. As DNA, the CDR3 is TGTGCCTGGAGTCACGATAGCCCCTACGAGCAGTACTTC.